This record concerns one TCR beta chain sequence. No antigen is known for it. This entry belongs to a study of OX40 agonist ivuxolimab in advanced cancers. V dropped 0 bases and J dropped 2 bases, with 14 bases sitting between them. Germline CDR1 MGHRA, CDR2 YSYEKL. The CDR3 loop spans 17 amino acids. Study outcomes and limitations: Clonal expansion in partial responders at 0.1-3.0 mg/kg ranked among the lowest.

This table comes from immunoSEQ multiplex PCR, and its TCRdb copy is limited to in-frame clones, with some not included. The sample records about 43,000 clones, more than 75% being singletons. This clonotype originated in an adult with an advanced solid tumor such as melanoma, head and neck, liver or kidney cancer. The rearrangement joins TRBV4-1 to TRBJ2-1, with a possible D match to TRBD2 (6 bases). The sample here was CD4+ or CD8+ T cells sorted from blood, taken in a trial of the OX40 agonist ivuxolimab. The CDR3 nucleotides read TGCGCCAGCAGCCAAGATAGTGGCGGGGTTACCTACAATGAGCAGTTCTTC. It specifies CASSQDSGGVTYNEQFF.